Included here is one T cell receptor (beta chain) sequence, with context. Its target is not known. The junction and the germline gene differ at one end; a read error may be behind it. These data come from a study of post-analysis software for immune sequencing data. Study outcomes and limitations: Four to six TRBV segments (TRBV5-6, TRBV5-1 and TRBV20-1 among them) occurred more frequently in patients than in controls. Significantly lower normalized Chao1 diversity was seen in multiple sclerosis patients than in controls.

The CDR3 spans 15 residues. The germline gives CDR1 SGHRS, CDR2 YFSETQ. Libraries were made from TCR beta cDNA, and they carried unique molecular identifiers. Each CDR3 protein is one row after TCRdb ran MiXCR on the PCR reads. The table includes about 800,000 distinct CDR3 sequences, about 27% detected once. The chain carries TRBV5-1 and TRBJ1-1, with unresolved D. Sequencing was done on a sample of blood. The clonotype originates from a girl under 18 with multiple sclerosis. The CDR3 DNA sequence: TGCGTCAGCCAAATGACCCCGGGTCTGAACACTGAAGCTTTCTTT. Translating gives CVSQMTPGLNTEAFF.